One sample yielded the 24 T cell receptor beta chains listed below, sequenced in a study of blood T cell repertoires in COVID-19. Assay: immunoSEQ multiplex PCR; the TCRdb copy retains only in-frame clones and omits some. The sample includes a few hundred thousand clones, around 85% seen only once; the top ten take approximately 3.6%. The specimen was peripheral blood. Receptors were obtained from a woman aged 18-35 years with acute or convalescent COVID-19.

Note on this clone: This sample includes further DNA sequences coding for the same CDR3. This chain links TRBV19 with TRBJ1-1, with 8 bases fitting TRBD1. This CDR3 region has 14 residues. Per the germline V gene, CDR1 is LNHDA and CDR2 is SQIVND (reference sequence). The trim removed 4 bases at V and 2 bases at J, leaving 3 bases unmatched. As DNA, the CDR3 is TGTGCCAGTAGTACGGACAGGGCTAACACTGAAGCTTTCTTT. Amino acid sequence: CASSTDRANTEAFF.

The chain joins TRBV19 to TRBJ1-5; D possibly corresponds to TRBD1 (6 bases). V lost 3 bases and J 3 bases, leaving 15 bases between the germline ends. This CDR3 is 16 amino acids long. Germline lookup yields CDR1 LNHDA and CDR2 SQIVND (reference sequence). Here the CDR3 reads CASSIRTALNNQPQHF. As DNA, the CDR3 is TGTGCCAGTAGTATTCGGACAGCCTTAAACAATCAGCCCCAGCATTTT.

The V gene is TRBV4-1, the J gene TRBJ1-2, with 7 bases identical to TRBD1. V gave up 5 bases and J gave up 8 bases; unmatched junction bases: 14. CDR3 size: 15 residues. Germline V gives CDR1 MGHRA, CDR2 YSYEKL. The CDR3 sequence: CASSEIGQDLGGYTF. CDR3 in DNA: TGCGCCAGCAGCGAAATTGGACAGGACCTGGGGGGCTACACCTTC.

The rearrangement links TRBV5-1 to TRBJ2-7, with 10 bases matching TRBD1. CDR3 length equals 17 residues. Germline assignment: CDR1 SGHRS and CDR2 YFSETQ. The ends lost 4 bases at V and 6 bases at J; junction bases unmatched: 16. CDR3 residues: CASSHRIGTGALGEQYF. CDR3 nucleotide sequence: TGCGCCAGCAGCCACCGGATTGGGACAGGGGCCCTTGGCGAGCAGTACTTC.

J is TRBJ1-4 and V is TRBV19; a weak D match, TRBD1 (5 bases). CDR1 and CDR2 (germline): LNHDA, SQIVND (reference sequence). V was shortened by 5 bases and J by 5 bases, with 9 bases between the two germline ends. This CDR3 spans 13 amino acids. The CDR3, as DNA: TGTGCCAGTAGTTCGGGGGGAAATGAAAAACTGTTTTTT. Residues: CASSSGGNEKLFF.

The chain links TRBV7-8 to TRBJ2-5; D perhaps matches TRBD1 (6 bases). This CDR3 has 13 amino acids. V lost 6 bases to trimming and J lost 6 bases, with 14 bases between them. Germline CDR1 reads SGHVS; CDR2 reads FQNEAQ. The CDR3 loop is CASRPNRVQTQYF. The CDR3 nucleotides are TGTGCCAGCAGGCCGAACAGGGTGCAGACCCAGTACTTC.

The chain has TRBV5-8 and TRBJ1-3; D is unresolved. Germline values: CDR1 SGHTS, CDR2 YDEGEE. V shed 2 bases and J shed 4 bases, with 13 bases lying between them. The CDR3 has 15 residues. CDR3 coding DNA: TGTGCCAGCAGCTTCTTATCGGTTATAGGAAACACCATATATTTT. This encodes CASSFLSVIGNTIYF.

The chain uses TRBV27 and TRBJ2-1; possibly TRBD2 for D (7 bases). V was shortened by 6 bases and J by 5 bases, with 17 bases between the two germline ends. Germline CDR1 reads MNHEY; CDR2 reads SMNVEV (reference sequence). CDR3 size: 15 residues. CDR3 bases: TGTGCCAGCAGAGGGGGGGCGCGGGTTGACAATGAGCAGTTCTTC. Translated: CASRGGARVDNEQFF.

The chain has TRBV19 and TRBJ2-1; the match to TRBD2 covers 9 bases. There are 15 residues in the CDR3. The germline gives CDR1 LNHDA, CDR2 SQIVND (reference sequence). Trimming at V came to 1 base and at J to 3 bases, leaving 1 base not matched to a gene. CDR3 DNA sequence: TGTGCCAGTAGTATAGGAGCGGGGGGCTACAATGAGCAGTTCTTC. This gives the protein CASSIGAGGYNEQFF.

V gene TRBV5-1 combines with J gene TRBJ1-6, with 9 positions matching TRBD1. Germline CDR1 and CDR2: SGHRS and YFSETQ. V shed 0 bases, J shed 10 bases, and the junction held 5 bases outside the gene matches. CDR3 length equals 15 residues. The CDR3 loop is CASSLDTGGVSPLHF. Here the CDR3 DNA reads TGCGCCAGCAGCTTGGACACAGGGGGCGTCTCACCCCTCCACTTT.

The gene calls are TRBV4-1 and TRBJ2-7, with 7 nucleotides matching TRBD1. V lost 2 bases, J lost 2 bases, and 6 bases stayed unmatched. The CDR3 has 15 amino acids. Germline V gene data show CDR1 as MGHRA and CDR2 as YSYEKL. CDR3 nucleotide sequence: TGCGCCAGCAGCCAATCCCCGACAGGGCCCTACGAGCAGTACTTC. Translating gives CASSQSPTGPYEQYF.

Here the CDR3 reads CASSSPLAHTDTQYF. The CDR3 DNA reads TGTGCCAGCAGTTCCCCACTAGCACACACAGATACGCAGTATTTT. The chain is built from TRBV27 and TRBJ2-3; the D gene is possibly TRBD2 (6 bases). The CDR3 runs to 15 residues. Germline CDR1 is MNHEY and CDR2 is SMNVEV (reference sequence). The V end was cut by 4 bases, the J end by 2 bases, with 13 bases between.

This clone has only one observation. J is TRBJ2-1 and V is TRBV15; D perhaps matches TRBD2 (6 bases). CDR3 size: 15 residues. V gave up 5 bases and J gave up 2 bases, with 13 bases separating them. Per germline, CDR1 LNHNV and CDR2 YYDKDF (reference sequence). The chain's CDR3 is CATSPHSGPYNEQFF. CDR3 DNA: TGTGCCACCAGCCCCCATAGCGGACCCTACAATGAGCAGTTCTTC. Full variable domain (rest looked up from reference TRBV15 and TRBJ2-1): DAMVIQNPRYQVTQFGKPVTLSCSQTLNHNVMYWYQQKSSQAPKLLFHYYDKDFNNEADTPDNFQSRRPNTSFCFLDIRSPGLGDTAMYLCATSPHSGPYNEQFFGPGTRLTVL.

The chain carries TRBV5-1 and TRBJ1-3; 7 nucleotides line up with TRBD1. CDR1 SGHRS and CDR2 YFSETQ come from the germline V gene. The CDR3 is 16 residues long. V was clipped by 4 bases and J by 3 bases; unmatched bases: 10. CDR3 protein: CASSQTQGLSGNTIYF. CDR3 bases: TGCGCCAGCAGCCAGACACAGGGGCTTAGTGGAAACACCATATATTTT.

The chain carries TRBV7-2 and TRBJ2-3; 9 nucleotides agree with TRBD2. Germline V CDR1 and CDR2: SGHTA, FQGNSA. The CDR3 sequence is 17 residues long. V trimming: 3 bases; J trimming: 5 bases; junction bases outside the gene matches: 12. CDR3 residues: CASSLARGSGRGDTQYF. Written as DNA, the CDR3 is TGTGCCAGCAGCTTGGCGCGGGGTAGCGGGAGAGGAGATACGCAGTATTTT.

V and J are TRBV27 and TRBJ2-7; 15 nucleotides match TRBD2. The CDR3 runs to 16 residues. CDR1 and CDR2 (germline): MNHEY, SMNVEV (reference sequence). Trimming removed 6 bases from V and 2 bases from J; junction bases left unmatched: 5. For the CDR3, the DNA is TGTGCCAGCAGCGGGACTAGCGGGAGGTACGCCTACGAGCAGTACTTC. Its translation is CASSGTSGRYAYEQYF.

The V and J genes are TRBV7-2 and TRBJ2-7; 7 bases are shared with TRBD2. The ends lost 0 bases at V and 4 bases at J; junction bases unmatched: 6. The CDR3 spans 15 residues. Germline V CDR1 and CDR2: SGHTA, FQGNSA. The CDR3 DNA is TGTGCCAGCAGCTTAGCGGGCGGGAGATATTACGAGCAGTACTTC. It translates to CASSLAGGRYYEQYF.

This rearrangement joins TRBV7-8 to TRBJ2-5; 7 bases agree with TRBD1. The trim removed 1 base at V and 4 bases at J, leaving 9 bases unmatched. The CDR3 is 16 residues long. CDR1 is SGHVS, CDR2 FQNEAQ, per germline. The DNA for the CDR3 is TGTGCCAGCAGCTTAGACGTCAGGGGGTGGGGAGAGACCCAGTACTTC. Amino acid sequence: CASSLDVRGWGETQYF.

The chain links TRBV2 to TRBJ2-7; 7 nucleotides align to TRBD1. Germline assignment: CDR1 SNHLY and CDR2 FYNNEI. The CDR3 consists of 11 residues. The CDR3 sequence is CAVTGDYEQYF. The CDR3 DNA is TGTGCAGTAACAGGGGACTACGAGCAGTACTTC.

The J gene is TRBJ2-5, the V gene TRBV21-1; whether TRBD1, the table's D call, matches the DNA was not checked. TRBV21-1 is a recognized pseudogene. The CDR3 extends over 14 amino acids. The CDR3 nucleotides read TGTGCCAGCCCCGTCAAGGGGGCATGGGAGACCCAGTACTTC. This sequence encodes CASPVKGAWETQYF.

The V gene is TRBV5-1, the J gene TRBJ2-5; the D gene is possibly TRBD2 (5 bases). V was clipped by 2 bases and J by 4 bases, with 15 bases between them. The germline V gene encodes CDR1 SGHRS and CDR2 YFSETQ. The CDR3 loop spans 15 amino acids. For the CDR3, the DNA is TGCGCCAGCAGCTTTGATAGCGCTTACTCAGAGACCCAGTACTTC. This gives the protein CASSFDSAYSETQYF.

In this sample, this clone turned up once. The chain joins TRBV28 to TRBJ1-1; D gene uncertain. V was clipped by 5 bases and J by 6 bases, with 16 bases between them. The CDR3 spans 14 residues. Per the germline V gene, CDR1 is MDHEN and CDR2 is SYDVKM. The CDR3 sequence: CASSNPTGGAEAFF. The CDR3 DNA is TGTGCCAGCAGTAACCCTACGGGAGGTGCTGAAGCTTTCTTT.

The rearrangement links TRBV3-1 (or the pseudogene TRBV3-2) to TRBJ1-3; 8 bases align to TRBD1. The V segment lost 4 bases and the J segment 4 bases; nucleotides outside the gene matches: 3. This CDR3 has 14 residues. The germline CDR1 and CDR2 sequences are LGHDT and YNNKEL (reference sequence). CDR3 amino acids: CASSRRDRGNTIYF. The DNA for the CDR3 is TGTGCCAGCAGCCGCCGGGACAGGGGAAACACCATATATTTT.

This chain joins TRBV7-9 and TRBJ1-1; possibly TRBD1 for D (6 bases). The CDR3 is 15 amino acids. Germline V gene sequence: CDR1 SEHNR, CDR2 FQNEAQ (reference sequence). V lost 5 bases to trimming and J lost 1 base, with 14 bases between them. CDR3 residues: CASSPVGGANTEAFF. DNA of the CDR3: TGTGCCAGCAGCCCAGTGGGGGGGGCGAACACTGAAGCTTTCTTT.